This TCR beta chain was profiled in a study of T-cell reconstitution after alpha-beta-depleted transplantation in children. This clonotype was seen repeatedly, ten times or more. Germline loops: CDR1 DFQATT, CDR2 SNEGSKA (reference sequence). This CDR3 contains 15 residues. The V end lost 5 bases, the J end lost 0 bases, and 14 bases lay between the germline ends. Construction of the TCRbeta library involved unique molecular identifiers. MiXCR was run by TCRdb on the PCR reads, yielding one entry per CDR3 protein. The table shows about 150,000 distinct CDR3 sequences, with 11% occurring only once. Source: PBMCs, taken before TCRalphabeta/CD19-depleted stem cell transplant. The V call is TRBV20-1, the J call TRBJ2-1, with D possibly TRBD2 on 6 matching bases. The receptor was derived from a boy under 10 years old with acute myeloid leukemia, due to receive a stem cell transplant. CDR3 amino acids: CSARPLGSSYNEQFF. The CDR3 coding sequence is TGCAGTGCTCGTCCCCTCGGGAGCTCCTACAATGAGCAGTTCTTC.